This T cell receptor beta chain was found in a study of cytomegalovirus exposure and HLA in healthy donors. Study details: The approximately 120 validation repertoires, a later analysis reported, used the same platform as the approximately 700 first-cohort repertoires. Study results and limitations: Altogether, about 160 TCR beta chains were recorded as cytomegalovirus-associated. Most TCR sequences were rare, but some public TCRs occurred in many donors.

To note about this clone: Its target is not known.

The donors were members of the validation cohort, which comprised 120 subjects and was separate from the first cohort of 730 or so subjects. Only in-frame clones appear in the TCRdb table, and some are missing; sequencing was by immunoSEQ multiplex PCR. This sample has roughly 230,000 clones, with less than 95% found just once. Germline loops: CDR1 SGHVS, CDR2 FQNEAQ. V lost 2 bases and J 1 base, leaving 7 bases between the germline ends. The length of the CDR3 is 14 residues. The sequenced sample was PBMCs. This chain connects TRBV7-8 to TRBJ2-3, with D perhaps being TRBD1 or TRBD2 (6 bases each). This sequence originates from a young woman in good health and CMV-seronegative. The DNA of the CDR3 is TGTGCCAGCAGCTTAAGGGGGGGCACAGATACGCAGTATTTT. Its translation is CASSLRGGTDTQYF.